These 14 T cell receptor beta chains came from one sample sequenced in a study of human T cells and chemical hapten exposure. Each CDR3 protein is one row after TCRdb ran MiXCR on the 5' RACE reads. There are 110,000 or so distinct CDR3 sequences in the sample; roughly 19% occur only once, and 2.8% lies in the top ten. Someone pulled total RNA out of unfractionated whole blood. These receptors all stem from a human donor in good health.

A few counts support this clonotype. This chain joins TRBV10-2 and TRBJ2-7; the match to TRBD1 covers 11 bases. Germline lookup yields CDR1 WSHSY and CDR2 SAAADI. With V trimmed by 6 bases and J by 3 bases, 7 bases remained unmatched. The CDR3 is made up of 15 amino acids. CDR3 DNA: TGCGCCAGCAGAGAAGGACAGGGGGCGAACTACGAGCAGTACTTC. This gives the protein CASREGQGANYEQYF.

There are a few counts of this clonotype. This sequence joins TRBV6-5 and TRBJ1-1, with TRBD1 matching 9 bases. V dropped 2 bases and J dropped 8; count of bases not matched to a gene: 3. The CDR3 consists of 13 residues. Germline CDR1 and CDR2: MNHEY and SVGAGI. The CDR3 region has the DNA TGTGCCAGCAGTTACGACAGGGGGAGAGAAGCTTTCTTT. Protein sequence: CASSYDRGREAFF.

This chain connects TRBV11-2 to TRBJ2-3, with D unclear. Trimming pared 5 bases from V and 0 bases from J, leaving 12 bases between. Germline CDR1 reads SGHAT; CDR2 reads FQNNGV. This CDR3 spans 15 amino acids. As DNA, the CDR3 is TGTGCCAGCAGCCCCCAGGTAGTGAGCACAGATACGCAGTATTTT. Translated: CASSPQVVSTDTQYF.

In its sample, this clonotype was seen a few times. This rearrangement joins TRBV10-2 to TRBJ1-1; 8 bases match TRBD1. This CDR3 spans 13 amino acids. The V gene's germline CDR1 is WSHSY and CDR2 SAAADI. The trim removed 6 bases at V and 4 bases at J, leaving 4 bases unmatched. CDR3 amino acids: CASRYRGGTEAFF. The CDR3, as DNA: TGCGCCAGCAGGTACAGGGGGGGCACTGAAGCTTTCTTT.

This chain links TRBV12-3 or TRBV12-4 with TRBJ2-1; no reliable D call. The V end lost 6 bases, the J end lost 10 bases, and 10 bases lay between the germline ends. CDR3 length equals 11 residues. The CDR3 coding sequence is TGTGCCAGCAGGTCCGGGCCCGAGCAGTTCTTC. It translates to CASRSGPEQFF.

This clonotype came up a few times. The CDR3 bases are TGTGCCAGCAGCTCACCGTTAGGGGCCACAGATACGCAGTATTTT. Amino acids: CASSSPLGATDTQYF. The rearrangement links TRBV7-3 to TRBJ2-3, with D possibly being TRBD1 (5 bases). The ends were cut back, 4 bases at V and 2 bases at J, with 13 bases in the middle. CDR3 length equals 15 residues. Germline V gene sequence: CDR1 SGHTA, CDR2 FQGTGA.

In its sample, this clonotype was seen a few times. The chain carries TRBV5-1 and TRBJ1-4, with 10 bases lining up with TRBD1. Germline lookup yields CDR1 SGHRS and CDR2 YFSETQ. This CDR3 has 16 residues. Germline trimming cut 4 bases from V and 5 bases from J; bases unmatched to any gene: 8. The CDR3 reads CASSLRDRGWNEKLFF. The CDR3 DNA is TGCGCCAGCAGCCTACGGGACAGGGGATGGAATGAAAAACTGTTTTTT.

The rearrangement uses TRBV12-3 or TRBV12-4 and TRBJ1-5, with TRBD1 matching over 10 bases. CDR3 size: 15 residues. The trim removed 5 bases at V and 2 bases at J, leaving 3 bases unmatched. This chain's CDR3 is CASSPTGGGNQPQHF. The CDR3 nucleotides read TGTGCCAGCAGTCCGACAGGGGGCGGCAATCAGCCCCAGCATTTT.

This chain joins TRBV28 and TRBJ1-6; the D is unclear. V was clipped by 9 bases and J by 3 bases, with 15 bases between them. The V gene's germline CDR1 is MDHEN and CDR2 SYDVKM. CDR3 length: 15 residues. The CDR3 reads CASRANMIYNSPLHF. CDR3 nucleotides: TGTGCCAGTAGGGCCAACATGATCTATAATTCACCCCTCCACTTT.

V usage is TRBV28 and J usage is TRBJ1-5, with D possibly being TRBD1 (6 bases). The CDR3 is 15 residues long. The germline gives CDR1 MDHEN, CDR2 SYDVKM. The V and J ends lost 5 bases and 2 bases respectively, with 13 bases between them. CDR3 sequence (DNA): TGTGCCAGCAGTATTGGGGGGCAGGGCAATCAGCCCCAGCATTTT. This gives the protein CASSIGGQGNQPQHF.

The CDR3 loop is CASSSGLATTDTQYF. CDR3 sequence (DNA): TGTGCCAGCAGCTCGGGACTAGCAACCACAGATACGCAGTATTTT. This chain links TRBV7-2 with TRBJ2-3, with 9 nucleotides matching TRBD2. The germline CDR1 and CDR2 sequences are SGHTA and FQGNSA. The V and J ends lost 4 bases and 2 bases, in that order; junction bases with no gene match: 4. CDR3 size: 15 residues.

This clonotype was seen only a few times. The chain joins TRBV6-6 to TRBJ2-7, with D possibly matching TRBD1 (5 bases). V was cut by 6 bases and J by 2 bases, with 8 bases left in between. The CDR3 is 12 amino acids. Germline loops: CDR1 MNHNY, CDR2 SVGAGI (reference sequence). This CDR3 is CASRDRAYEQYF. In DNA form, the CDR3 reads TGTGCCAGCAGAGACAGAGCCTACGAGCAGTACTTC.

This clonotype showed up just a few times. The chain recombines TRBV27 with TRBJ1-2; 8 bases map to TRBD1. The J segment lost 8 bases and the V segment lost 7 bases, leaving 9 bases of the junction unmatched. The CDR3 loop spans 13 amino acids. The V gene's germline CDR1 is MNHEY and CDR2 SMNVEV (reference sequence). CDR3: CASTGQGTGGYTF. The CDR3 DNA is TGTGCCAGCACCGGACAGGGAACAGGGGGCTACACCTTC.

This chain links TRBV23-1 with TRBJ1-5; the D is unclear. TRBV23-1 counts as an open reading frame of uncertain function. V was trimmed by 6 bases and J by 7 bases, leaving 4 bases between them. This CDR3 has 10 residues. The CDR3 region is CASSLQPQHF. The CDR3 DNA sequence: TGCGCCAGCAGCTTACAGCCCCAGCATTTT.